This T cell receptor beta chain was profiled in a study of blood T cell repertoires in COVID-19 (dated by TCRdb to 2018 to 2021). As for the study more broadly: The collaborator samples originated in the United States, Italy and Spain and spanned the acute and convalescent phases of COVID-19. The prospective study material was composed of cDNA or gDNA derived from T cells, B-cell-depleted T cells, or PBMCs. Deeply sampled blood TCRbeta repertoires from subjects exposed to, actively infected with, or recovered from COVID-19 were included in the dataset. A freely available public database, intended as a resource for researchers studying the immune response to SARS-CoV-2, is where the repertoires were released. Samples came from the ongoing ImmuneRACE study (first 160 participants) plus 1,254 subjects from 6 global collaborators. Nearly every sample came with metadata listing a de-identified subject ID, COVID-19 status, age in years and sex. Where available, HLA class I and class II types were obtained from metadata supplied by the sample provider rather than from assay-based typing. Study-wide conclusions, independent of this receptor: The quantity of clinical and demographic metadata differed by source and by participant and was supplied without curation.

TCRbeta CDR3 regions were amplified from genomic DNA using the immunoSEQ Assay, a bias-controlled multiplex PCR. As for the authors' bioinformatics: The number of nucleated cells in each sample was estimated from the amplification of reference gene primers within the assay. Sequence reads were collapsed and filtered to measure the absolute abundance of every unique TCRbeta CDR3 rearrangement. For each sample, productive Simpson clonality was calculated as the square root of Simpson's diversity index over productive rearrangements. The clones in this table, taken by TCRdb from immuneACCESS, are in-frame only. Not every clone is retained; where verified, under half of the shortfall comes from an unresolved V gene, and the cause of the rest is unknown. That table is the source of V, J and clone size, and D and trimming were worked out from the DNA. The sample table records under 400,000 clones; 90% of these occur just once. The leading ten clones occupy under 3.5% of the sample.

Comments on this clone: Its cognate antigen has yet to be identified. The input lacks base qualities; no much larger clone sits a single base away.

One collaborating source in Seattle enrolled patients during active infection and followed them longitudinally through the course of disease. Whole blood was collected in K2EDTA tubes by collaborating institutions according to the institutions' own protocols. For TCRbeta analysis, collaborator samples were shipped as frozen whole blood, as isolated PBMCs, or as DNA extracted from either sample type. The germline V gene (reference sequence) supplies CDR1 LNHNV and CDR2 YYDKDF. V loses 7 bases at its end and J loses 2 bases; junction bases beyond the gene matches: 13. Taken from cysteine to phenylalanine, the CDR3 has 16 residues. The retained sequence is limited to the CDR3, 48 bases, with the frame set at the first base.

The chain couples TRBV15 to TRBJ2-7, and 8 junctional nucleotides match TRBD2. This receptor was obtained from a woman aged 25 to 39 with COVID-19, enrolled during active disease. The sequenced sample was peripheral blood. The sequence in DNA is TGTGCCACCACAGAAATAGGGACTAGGGGAACCTACGAGCAGTACTTC. Its product reads: CATTEIGTRGTYEQYF.